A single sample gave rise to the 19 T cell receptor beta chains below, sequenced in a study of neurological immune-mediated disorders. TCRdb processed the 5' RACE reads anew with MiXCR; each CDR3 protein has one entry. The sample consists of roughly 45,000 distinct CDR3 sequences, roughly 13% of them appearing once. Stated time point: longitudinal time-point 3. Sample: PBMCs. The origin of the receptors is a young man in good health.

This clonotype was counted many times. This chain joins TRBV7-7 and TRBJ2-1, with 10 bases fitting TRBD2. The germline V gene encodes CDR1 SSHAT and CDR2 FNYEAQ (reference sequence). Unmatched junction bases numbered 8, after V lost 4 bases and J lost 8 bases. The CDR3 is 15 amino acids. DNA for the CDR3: TGTGCCAGCAGCTCTGGTAGCGGGAGGATCGATGAGCAGTTCTTC. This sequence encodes CASSSGSGRIDEQFF. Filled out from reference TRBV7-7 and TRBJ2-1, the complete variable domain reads GAGVSQSPRYKVTKRGQDVTLRCDPISSHATLYWYQQALGQGPEFLTYFNYEAQPDKSGLPSDRFSAERPEGSISTLTIQRTEQRDSAMYRCASSSGSGRIDEQFFGPGTRLTVL.

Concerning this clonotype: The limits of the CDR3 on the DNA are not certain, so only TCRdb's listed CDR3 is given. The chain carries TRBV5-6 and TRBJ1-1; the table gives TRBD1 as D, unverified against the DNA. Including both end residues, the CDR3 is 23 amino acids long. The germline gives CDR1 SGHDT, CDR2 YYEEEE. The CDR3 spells CASSFLANEQFFGPGTPNTEAFF.

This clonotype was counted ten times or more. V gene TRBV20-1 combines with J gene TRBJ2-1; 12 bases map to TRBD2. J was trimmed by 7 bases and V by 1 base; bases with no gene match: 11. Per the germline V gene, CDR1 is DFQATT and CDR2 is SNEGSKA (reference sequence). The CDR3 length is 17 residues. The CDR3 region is CSARAITGTSGPNEQFF. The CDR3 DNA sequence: TGCAGTGCTAGAGCCATAACCGGGACTAGCGGGCCGAATGAGCAGTTCTTC.

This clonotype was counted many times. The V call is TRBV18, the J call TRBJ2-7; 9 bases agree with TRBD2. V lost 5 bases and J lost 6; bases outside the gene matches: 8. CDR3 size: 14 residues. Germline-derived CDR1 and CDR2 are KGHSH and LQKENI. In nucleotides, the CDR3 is TGTGCCAGCTCAGCTAGCGGGACCCTACTCGAGCAGTACTTC. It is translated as CASSASGTLLEQYF.

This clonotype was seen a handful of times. The DNA of the CDR3 is TGTGCCAGCATTAATGGAAGGGAGGAAGGCTACACCTTC. Protein sequence: CASINGREEGYTF. The rearrangement joins TRBV28 to TRBJ1-2; D gene ambiguous. Germline V gene lookup returns CDR1 MDHEN and CDR2 SYDVKM. With 7 bases removed from V and 8 bases from J, the gap between germline ends came to 17 bases. The CDR3 contains 13 residues.

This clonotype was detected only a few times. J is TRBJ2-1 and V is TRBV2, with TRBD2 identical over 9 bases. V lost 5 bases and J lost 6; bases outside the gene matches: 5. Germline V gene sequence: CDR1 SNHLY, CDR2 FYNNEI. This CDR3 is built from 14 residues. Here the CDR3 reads CASSSGLAPNEQFF. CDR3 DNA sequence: TGTGCCAGCAGTTCTGGACTAGCGCCCAATGAGCAGTTCTTC.

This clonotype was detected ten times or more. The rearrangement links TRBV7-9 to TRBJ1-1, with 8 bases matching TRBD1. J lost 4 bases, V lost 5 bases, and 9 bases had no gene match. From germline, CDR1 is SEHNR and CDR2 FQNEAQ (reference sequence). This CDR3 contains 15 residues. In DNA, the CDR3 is TGTGCCAGCAGCGTCCCTGACAGGGGCCGCACTGAAGCTTTCTTT. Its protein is CASSVPDRGRTEAFF.

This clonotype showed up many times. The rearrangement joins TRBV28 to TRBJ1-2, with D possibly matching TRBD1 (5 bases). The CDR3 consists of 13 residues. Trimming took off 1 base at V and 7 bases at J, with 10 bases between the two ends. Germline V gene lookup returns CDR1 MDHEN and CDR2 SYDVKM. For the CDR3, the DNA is TGTGCCAGCAGTTTATCAGGGAGCGGTGGCTACACCTTC. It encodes CASSLSGSGGYTF.

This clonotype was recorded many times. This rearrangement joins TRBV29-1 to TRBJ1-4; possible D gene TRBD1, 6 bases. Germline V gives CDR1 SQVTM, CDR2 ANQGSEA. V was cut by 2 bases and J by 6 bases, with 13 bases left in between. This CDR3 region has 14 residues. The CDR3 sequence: CSVERHAGDEKLFF. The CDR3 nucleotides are TGCAGCGTTGAAAGGCACGCAGGGGATGAAAAACTGTTTTTT.

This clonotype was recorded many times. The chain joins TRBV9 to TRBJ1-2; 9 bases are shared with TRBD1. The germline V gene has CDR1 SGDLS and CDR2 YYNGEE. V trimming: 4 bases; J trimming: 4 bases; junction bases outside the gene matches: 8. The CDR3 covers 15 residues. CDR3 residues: CASSPRDRDFYGYTF. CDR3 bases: TGTGCCAGCAGCCCCCGGGACAGGGATTTCTATGGCTACACCTTC.

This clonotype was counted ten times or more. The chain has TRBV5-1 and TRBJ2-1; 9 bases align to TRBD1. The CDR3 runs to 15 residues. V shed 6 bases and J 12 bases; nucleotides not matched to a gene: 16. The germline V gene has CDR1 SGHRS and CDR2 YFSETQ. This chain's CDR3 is CASNLGQGVFLGQFF. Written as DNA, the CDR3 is TGCGCCAGCAACCTGGGACAGGGAGTGTTCTTGGGGCAGTTCTTC.

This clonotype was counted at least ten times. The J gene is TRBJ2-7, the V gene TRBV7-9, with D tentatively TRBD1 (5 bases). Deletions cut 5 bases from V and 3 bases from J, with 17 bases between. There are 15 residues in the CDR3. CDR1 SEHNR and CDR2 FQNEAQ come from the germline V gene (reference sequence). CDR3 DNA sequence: TGTGCCAGCAGCCCAATGGACAAAGCATACTACGAGCAGTACTTC. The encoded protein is CASSPMDKAYYEQYF.

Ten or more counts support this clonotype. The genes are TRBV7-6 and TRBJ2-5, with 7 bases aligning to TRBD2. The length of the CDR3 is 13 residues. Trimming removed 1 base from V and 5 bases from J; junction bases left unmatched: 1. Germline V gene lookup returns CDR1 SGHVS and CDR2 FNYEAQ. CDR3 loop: CASSLELAETQYF. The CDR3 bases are TGTGCCAGCAGCTTAGAACTAGCGGAGACCCAGTACTTC.

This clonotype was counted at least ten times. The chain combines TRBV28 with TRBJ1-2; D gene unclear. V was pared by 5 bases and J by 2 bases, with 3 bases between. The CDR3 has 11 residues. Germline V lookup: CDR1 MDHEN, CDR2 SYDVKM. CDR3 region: CASSTNYGYTF. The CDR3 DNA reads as TGTGCCAGCAGTACAAACTATGGCTACACCTTC.

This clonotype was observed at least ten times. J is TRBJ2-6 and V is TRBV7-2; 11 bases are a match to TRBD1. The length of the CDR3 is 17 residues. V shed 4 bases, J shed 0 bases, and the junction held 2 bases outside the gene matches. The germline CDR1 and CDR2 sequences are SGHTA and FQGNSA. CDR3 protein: CASSWTGGYSGANVLTF. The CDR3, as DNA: TGTGCCAGCAGCTGGACAGGGGGCTACTCTGGGGCCAACGTCCTGACTTTC.

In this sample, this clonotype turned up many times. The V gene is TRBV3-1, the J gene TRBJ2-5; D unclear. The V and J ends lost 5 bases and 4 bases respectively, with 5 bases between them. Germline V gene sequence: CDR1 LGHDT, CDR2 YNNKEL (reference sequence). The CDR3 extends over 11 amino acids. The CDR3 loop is CASSKTETQYF. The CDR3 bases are TGTGCCAGCAGCAAGACAGAGACCCAGTACTTC.

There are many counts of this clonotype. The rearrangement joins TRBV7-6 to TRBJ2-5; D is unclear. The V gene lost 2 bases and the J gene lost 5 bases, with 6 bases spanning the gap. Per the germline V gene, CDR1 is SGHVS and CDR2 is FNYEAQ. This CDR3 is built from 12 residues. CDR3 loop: CASSLWGETQYF. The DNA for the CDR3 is TGTGCCAGCAGCTTATGGGGTGAGACCCAGTACTTC.

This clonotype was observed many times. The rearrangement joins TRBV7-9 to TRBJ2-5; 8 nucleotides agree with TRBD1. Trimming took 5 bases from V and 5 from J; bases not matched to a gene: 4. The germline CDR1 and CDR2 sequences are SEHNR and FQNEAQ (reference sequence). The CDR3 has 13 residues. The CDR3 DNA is TGTGCCAGCAGCCGGACAGGGTGGGAGACCCAGTACTTC. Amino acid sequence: CASSRTGWETQYF.

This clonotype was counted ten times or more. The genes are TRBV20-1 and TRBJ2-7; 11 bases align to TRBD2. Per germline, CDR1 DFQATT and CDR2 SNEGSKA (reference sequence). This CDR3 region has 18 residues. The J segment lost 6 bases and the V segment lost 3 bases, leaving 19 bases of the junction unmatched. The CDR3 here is CSARDPDIRTSGSGEQYF. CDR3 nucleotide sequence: TGCAGTGCTAGGGACCCGGACATCCGGACTAGCGGGTCCGGCGAGCAGTACTTC.